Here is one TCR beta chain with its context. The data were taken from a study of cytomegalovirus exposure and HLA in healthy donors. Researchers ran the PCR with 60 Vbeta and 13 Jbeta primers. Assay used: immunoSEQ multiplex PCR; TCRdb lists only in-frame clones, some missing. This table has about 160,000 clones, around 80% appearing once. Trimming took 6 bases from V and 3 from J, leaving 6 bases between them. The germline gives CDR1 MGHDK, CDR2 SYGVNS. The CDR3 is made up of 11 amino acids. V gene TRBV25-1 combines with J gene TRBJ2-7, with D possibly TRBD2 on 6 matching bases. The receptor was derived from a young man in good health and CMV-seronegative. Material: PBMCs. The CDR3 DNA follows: TGTGCCAGCAGGGGGGGCTACGAGCAGTACTTC. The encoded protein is CASRGGYEQYF.